The rows below give T cell receptor beta chains drawn from one sample of a study of T cell repertoires in ileal Crohn's disease. Measured with immunoSEQ multiplex PCR; TCRdb has only the in-frame clones, and not every one. Of some 28,000 clones listed, roughly 81% are singletons. The sequencing sample was made of ileal tissue. The source of these receptors is an adult with Crohn's disease. CDR3s include the opening cysteine and the closing phenylalanine or tryptophan. A D gene is named only where the DNA matches it firmly. For some rows the clone size is stated as once, few or many, or as a class when expanded; others skip it.

CDR3aa	CDR3nt	d_gene	v_gene	j_gene	abundance	len
CASSRHSGANVLTF	TGTGCCAGCAGCCGACACTCTGGGGCCAACGTCCTGACTTTC	NA	TRBV9	TRBJ2-6	NA	14
CASSPVGGNQPQHF	TGCGCCAGCAGCCCGGTAGGGGGCAATCAGCCCCAGCATTTT	NA	TRBV5-1	TRBJ1-5	few	14
CASSPNFGTGANYGYTF	TGTGCCAGCTCACCAAATTTTGGGACAGGGGCGAACTATGGCTACACCTTC	TRBD1	TRBV18	TRBJ1-2	few	17
CASSADRDRKNTEAFF	TGTGCCAGCAGCGCCGACCGGGACAGAAAGAACACTGAAGCTTTCTTT	TRBD1	TRBV9	TRBJ1-1	NA	16
CASRRDAYGYTF	TGTGCCAGCAGGCGGGACGCCTATGGCTACACCTTC	NA	TRBV6-5	TRBJ1-2	NA	12
CAWSMAGLSGSSYNSPLHF	TGTGCCTGGAGTATGGCTGGGCTTTCAGGAAGCTCCTATAATTCACCCCTCCACTTT	NA	TRBV30	TRBJ1-6	NA	19
CASSLDRNTEAFF	TGTGCCAGCAGCTTGGACAGGAACACTGAAGCTTTCTTT	NA	TRBV5-4	TRBJ1-1	NA	13
CASSPHGWTSGGNEQFF	TGTGCCAGTAGTCCCCACGGGTGGACTAGCGGGGGGAATGAGCAGTTCTTC	TRBD2	TRBV19	TRBJ2-1	NA	17
CAWATGKGGYTF	TGTGCCTGGGCGACAGGGAAAGGTGGCTACACCTTC	TRBD1	TRBV30	TRBJ1-2	NA	12
CASSLRPLNTGELFF	TGTGCCAGCAGCTTACGTCCACTGAACACCGGGGAGCTGTTTTTT	NA	TRBV7-3	TRBJ2-2	NA	15
CASSQDTETSRSDTQYF	TGCGCCAGCAGCCAAGATACTGAGACTAGTCGCTCAGATACGCAGTATTTT	NA	TRBV4-1	TRBJ2-3	NA	17
CASSPFREKLFF	TGTGCCAGCTCACCATTCCGGGAAAAACTGTTTTTT	NA	TRBV18	TRBJ1-4	NA	12
CASSFGGSYGYTF	TGTGCCAGCAGTTTCGGGGGTAGCTATGGCTACACCTTC	NA	TRBV6-6	TRBJ1-2	few	13
CASSLTGPTEAFF	TGCGCCAGCAGCTTGACAGGGCCCACTGAAGCTTTCTTT	NA	TRBV5-1	TRBJ1-1	NA	13
CASGDRAYVSGANVLTF	TGTGCCAGCGGGGACAGGGCTTACGTATCTGGGGCCAACGTCCTGACTTTC	TRBD1	TRBV13	TRBJ2-6	NA	17
CASSLVGPRQVGTEALF	TGTGCCAGCAGCTTAGTTGGGCCTCGACAGGTCGGCACTGAAGCTCTCTTT	NA	TRBV7-2	TRBJ1-1	once	17
CASSGTGRGGYTF	TGTGCCAGCAGTGGGACAGGGAGAGGCGGCTACACCTTC	TRBD1	TRBV6-6	TRBJ1-2	NA	13
CASSANTEAFF	TGTGCCAGCAGTGCTAACACTGAAGCTTTCTTT	NA	TRBV25-1	TRBJ1-1	NA	11
CASSYLAGETQYF	TGTGCCAGCAGTTACCTAGCGGGGGAGACCCAGTACTTC	TRBD2	TRBV6-5	TRBJ2-5	NA	13
CASTSEETQYF	TGTGCCAGCACCTCTGAAGAGACCCAGTACTTC	NA	TRBV11-2	TRBJ2-5	NA	11
CASSLRSGSVSYEQYF	TGTGCCAGCAGTTTACGGTCGGGTTCGGTCTCCTACGAGCAGTACTTC	NA	TRBV28	TRBJ2-7	NA	16
CASSEGFAAGVIGYTGELFF	TGTGCCAGCAGCGAGGGGTTTGCAGCGGGGGTCATCGGTTACACCGGGGAGCTGTTTTTT	TRBD2	TRBV9	TRBJ2-2	NA	20
CASSRDRDDEQYF	TGTGCCAGCAGCCGGGACAGGGACGACGAGCAGTACTTC	TRBD1	TRBV6-1	TRBJ2-7	NA	13
CASSLGGVTGLYGYTF	TGTGCCAGCAGCTTAGGGGGGGTGACAGGGCTCTATGGCTACACCTTC	TRBD1	TRBV7-2	TRBJ1-2	NA	16
CASSLAGSYEQYF	TGTGCCAGCAGCCTCGCAGGATCCTACGAGCAGTACTTC	NA	TRBV5-4	TRBJ2-7	NA	13
CASSTGTAFNTQYF	TGTGCCAGTAGTACCGGGACAGCCTTTAATACGCAGTATTTT	TRBD1	TRBV19	TRBJ2-3	NA	14
CASSLVGQTYYGYTF	TGTGCCAGCAGCTTGGTGGGACAGACCTACTATGGCTACACCTTC	TRBD1	TRBV5-4	TRBJ1-2	NA	15
CASSQSHEKLFF	TGTGCCAGCAGCCAATCACACGAAAAACTGTTTTTT	NA	TRBV4-2	TRBJ1-4	NA	12
CASSLGGDRPNQPQHF	TGTGCCAGCAGTTTAGGGGGGGACAGGCCCAATCAGCCCCAGCATTTT	TRBD1	TRBV27	TRBJ1-5	NA	16
CASSLGLGNEQFF	TGCGCCAGCAGCCTGGGACTTGGCAATGAGCAGTTCTTC	NA	TRBV5-1	TRBJ2-1	NA	13
CASSSWRGTGGTGELFF	TGTGCCAGCAGCTCCTGGAGGGGGACAGGGGGCACCGGGGAGCTGTTTTTT	TRBD1	TRBV5-5	TRBJ2-2	NA	17
CASGQTGGSYEKLFF	TGTGCCAGCGGTCAAACAGGGGGTTCCTATGAAAAACTGTTTTTT	TRBD1	TRBV5-4	TRBJ1-4	few	15
CAWKGAGYTF	TGTGCCTGGAAGGGGGCGGGCTACACCTTC	TRBD1	TRBV30	TRBJ1-2	NA	10
CASSATGGSHGYTF	TGTGCCAGCAGCGCGACAGGGGGAAGTCATGGCTACACCTTC	TRBD1	TRBV5-4	TRBJ1-2	NA	14
CASSRRQGTYEQYF	TGTGCCAGCAGCCGACGACAGGGGACCTACGAGCAGTACTTC	TRBD1	TRBV6-5	TRBJ2-7	NA	14
CASSSPGQGRSGNTIYF	TGTGCCAGCAGCTCCCCGGGACAGGGAAGATCTGGAAACACCATATATTTT	TRBD1	TRBV5-4	TRBJ1-3	NA	17
CASSRGTGATDTQYF	TGTGCCAGCAGCCGCGGGACAGGAGCCACAGATACGCAGTATTTT	TRBD1	TRBV5-8	TRBJ2-3	NA	15
CASSDFRGIYF	TGTGCCAGCAGTGATTTTCGGGGCATATATTTT	NA	TRBV25-1	TRBJ1-3	NA	11
CASSIPWRINYGYTF	TGTGCCAGTAGTATTCCGTGGCGGATAAACTATGGCTACACCTTC	NA	TRBV19	TRBJ1-2	few	15
CASSEQGSRETQYF	TGTGCCAGCAGCGAGCAGGGGTCCAGGGAGACCCAGTACTTC	NA	TRBV9	TRBJ2-5	few	14
CSTRDRGETQYF	TGCAGCACGAGGGACAGGGGAGAGACCCAGTACTTC	TRBD1	TRBV29-1	TRBJ2-5	few	12
CSVEAAGSHNEQFF	TGCAGCGTTGAAGCGGCAGGGTCCCACAATGAGCAGTTCTTC	NA	TRBV29-1	TRBJ2-1	NA	14
CASSGNRATF	TGTGCCAGCTCGGGGAACAGGGCAACCTTC	NA	TRBV7-9	TRBJ1-2	NA	10
CASSVDIAGESQYF	TGTGCCAGCAGCGTAGATATAGCGGGGGAGTCCCAGTACTTC	TRBD2	TRBV9	TRBJ2-5	NA	14
CASSPGDPHQPQHF	TGTGCCAGTAGTCCGGGGGACCCCCATCAGCCCCAGCATTTT	NA	TRBV19	TRBJ1-5	NA	14